These 17 T cell receptor beta chains originate from one sample sequenced in a study of blood T cell repertoires in COVID-19. Repertoires were generated with immunoSEQ multiplex PCR, while TCRdb's copy carries only in-frame clones and drops some. The profile shows 97,000 or so clones, around 80% of them singletons. Sequencing was performed on peripheral blood. The receptors derive from a man older than 75 with acute or convalescent COVID-19.

This sequence joins TRBV25-1 and TRBJ2-2, with 13 bases identical to TRBD2. Unmatched junction bases numbered 13, after V lost 6 bases and J lost 9 bases. The CDR3 has 17 amino acids. Germline assignment: CDR1 MGHDK and CDR2 SYGVNS. Written as DNA, the CDR3 is TGTGCCAGCAGGGGGAGGGGCGGACTAGCGGGAGACAGGGAGCTGTTTTTT. Protein: CASRGRGGLAGDRELFF.

This clone is a singleton in its sample. The chain couples TRBV3-1 (or the pseudogene TRBV3-2) to TRBJ2-7, with no clear D. Trimming took 3 bases from V and 3 from J, leaving 9 bases between them. The germline V gene has CDR1 LGHDT and CDR2 YNNKEL (reference sequence). The CDR3 is 13 residues long. The CDR3 nucleotides are TGTGCCAGCAGCCACGACAACAGCTACGAGCAGTACTTC. Its protein product is CASSHDNSYEQYF.

The V call is TRBV7-9, the J call TRBJ1-4; no definite D call. The V end was cut by 3 bases, the J end by 0 bases, with 11 bases between. The germline V gene encodes CDR1 SEHNR and CDR2 FQNEAQ (reference sequence). The CDR3 consists of 16 residues. As DNA, the CDR3 is TGTGCCAGCAGCTTCGGTTTAGTTGCAACTAATGAAAAACTGTTTTTT. The encoded protein is CASSFGLVATNEKLFF.

The V and J genes are TRBV2 and TRBJ2-1, with a weak D call TRBD2 (5 bases). This CDR3 contains 14 residues. Germline CDR1 and CDR2: SNHLY and FYNNEI. V was trimmed by 4 bases and J by 3 bases, leaving 10 bases between them. The CDR3 DNA follows: TGTGCCAGCAGTGCTAGTGGACTCTACAATGAGCAGTTCTTC. It yields the protein CASSASGLYNEQFF.

The V gene is TRBV7-6, the J gene TRBJ2-3; D is possibly TRBD1 (6 bases). The germline CDR1 and CDR2 sequences are SGHVS and FNYEAQ. Trimming cost V 1 base and J 4 bases, with 21 bases left between them. The CDR3 totals 18 residues. CDR3 nucleotide sequence: TGTGCCAGCAGCTTAGGAACGGGGACATCCCTCCGCCCAGATACGCAGTATTTT. Translation: CASSLGTGTSLRPDTQYF.

Only one count was recorded for this clone. The chain links TRBV28 to TRBJ2-7; D gene ambiguous. Germline V gene sequence: CDR1 MDHEN, CDR2 SYDVKM. Between the trimmed V and J ends, which lost 7 bases and 8 bases, there was a span of 24 bases. This CDR3 comprises 15 residues. CDR3 region: CASIGSFLLPWKQYF. CDR3 nucleotides: TGTGCCAGCATAGGTAGCTTTCTCCTTCCCTGGAAGCAGTACTTC.

This chain joins TRBV27 and TRBJ1-1; D is uncertain. Trimming took off 2 bases at V and 6 bases at J, with 19 bases between the two ends. The CDR3 is made up of 16 amino acids. Germline V gives CDR1 MNHEY, CDR2 SMNVEV (reference sequence). The CDR3 sequence: CASSLSGVARLAEAFF. The CDR3 bases are TGTGCCAGCAGTTTAAGCGGGGTGGCACGGCTCGCTGAAGCTTTCTTT.

The chain employs TRBV3-1 (or the pseudogene TRBV3-2) and TRBJ2-2, with D perhaps TRBD2 (6 bases). The V end lost 9 bases, the J end lost 1 base, and 15 bases lay between the germline ends. Germline assignment: CDR1 LGHDT and CDR2 YNNKEL (reference sequence). The CDR3 consists of 15 residues. Here the CDR3 reads CASSPRGRNTGELFF. The CDR3, as DNA: TGTGCCAGTTCCCCCCGGGGGAGGAACACCGGGGAGCTGTTTTTT.

The chain links TRBV7-2 to TRBJ2-6; D is undetermined. From germline, CDR1 is SGHTA and CDR2 FQGNSA. The ends were cut back, 0 bases at V and 3 bases at J, with 6 bases in the middle. The CDR3 is made up of 15 amino acids. CDR3 in amino acids: CASSLAEFGANVLTF. In nucleotides, the CDR3 is TGTGCCAGCAGCTTAGCAGAGTTTGGGGCCAACGTCCTGACTTTC.

The genes are TRBV19 and TRBJ1-5, with 7 nucleotides matching TRBD1. Germline assignment: CDR1 LNHDA and CDR2 SQIVND (reference sequence). V was clipped by 5 bases and J by 3 bases; unmatched bases: 7. CDR3 size: 15 residues. This CDR3 is CASSQQGIPNQPQHF. CDR3 sequence (DNA): TGTGCCAGTAGTCAACAGGGGATACCCAATCAGCCCCAGCATTTT. The full variable domain, completed using reference TRBV19 and TRBJ1-5, is DGGITQSPKYLFRKEGQNVTLSCEQNLNHDAMYWYRQDPGQGLRLIYYSQIVNDFQKGDIAEGYSVSREKKESFPLTVTSAQKNPTAFYLCASSQQGIPNQPQHFGDGTRLSIL.

J is TRBJ2-5 and V is TRBV7-2; TRBD2 might be the D (6 bases). V shed 1 base and J shed 5 bases, with 11 bases lying between them. The V gene's germline CDR1 is SGHTA and CDR2 FQGNSA. The CDR3 runs to 14 residues. The CDR3 loop is CASSLVSGRETQYF. The CDR3 nucleotides are TGTGCCAGCAGCTTAGTGTCAGGGAGGGAGACCCAGTACTTC.

The V gene is TRBV30, the J gene TRBJ1-2, with 8 bases aligning to TRBD1. The V gene's germline CDR1 is GTSNPN and CDR2 SVGIG (reference sequence). CDR3 length: 14 amino acids. The V and J ends lost 3 bases and 6 bases, in that order; junction bases with no gene match: 9. Here the CDR3 reads CAWSEPGQANGYTF. The CDR3 region has the DNA TGTGCCTGGAGCGAACCGGGACAGGCTAATGGCTACACCTTC.

The chain couples TRBV5-1 to TRBJ1-2, with 7 bases lining up with TRBD1. Trimming removed 5 bases from V and 4 bases from J; junction bases left unmatched: 11. The length of the CDR3 is 15 residues. Germline assignment: CDR1 SGHRS and CDR2 YFSETQ. As DNA, the CDR3 is TGCGCCAGCAGTCCCGGCCAGACAGGGCCCTATGGCTACACCTTC. The encoded protein is CASSPGQTGPYGYTF.

The V gene is TRBV28, the J gene TRBJ2-2, with 10 bases lining up with TRBD2. Trimming removed 7 bases from V and 5 bases from J; junction bases left unmatched: 7. CDR1 and CDR2 from the germline V gene are MDHEN and SYDVKM. The CDR3 loop spans 15 amino acids. CDR3 nucleotides: TGTGCCAGCACGCTGGGACTAGCGATAACCGGGGAGCTGTTTTTT. It yields the protein CASTLGLAITGELFF.

This clone was seen only a few times. This chain uses TRBV4-3 with TRBJ2-2; D possibly corresponds to TRBD1 (5 bases). V lost 8 bases and J lost 1, with 14 bases in between. From germline, CDR1 is LGHNA and CDR2 YSLEER. CDR3 length: 15 residues. Here the CDR3 DNA reads TGCGCCAGCTCCATCGGAACAGGGAACACCGGGGAGCTGTTTTTT. This codes for CASSIGTGNTGELFF.

This chain uses TRBV5-5 with TRBJ2-3, with 7 positions matching TRBD1. Germline values: CDR1 SGHKS, CDR2 YYEKEE (reference sequence). After removal of 3 bases from V and 0 bases from J, the junction contained 7 bases not matched to a gene. The CDR3 totals 16 residues. CDR3 residues: CASSSGQVASTDTQYF. In DNA form, the CDR3 reads TGTGCCAGCAGCTCCGGACAGGTGGCTAGCACAGATACGCAGTATTTT.

This clone occurred once. The V and J genes are TRBV6-5 and TRBJ2-2, with a possible D match to TRBD1 (5 bases). The CDR3 has 15 residues. The germline gives CDR1 MNHEY, CDR2 SVGAGI. Between the trimmed V and J ends, which lost 5 bases and 0 bases, there was a span of 10 bases. CDR3 protein: CASSIGHANTGELFF. CDR3 bases: TGTGCCAGCAGTATCGGACACGCGAACACCGGGGAGCTGTTTTTT.